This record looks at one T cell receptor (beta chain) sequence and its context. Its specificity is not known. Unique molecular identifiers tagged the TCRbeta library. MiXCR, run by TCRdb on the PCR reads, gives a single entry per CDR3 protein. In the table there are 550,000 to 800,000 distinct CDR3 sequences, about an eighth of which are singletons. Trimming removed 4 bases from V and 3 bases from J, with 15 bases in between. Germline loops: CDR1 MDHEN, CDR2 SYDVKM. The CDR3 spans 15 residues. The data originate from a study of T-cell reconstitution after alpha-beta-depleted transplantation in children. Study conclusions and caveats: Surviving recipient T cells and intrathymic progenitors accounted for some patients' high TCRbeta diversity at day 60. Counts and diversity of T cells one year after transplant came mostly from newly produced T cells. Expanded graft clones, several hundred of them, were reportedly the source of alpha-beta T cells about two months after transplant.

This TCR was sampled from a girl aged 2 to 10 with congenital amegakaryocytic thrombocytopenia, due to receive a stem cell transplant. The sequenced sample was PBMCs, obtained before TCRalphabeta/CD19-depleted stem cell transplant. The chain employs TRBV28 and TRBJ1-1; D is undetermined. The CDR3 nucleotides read TGTGCCAGCAGTTCAATCGAGGGTCGGGACACTGAAGCTTTCTTT. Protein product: CASSSIEGRDTEAFF. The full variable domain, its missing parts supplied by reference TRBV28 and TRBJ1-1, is DVKVTQSSRYLVKRTGEKVFLECVQDMDHENMFWYRQDPGLGLRLIYFSYDVKMKEKGDIPEGYSVSREKKERFSLILESASTNQTSMYLCASSSIEGRDTEAFFGQGTRLTVV.